This TCR beta chain was captured by sequencing in a study of identical twins. The germline V and J ends were trimmed by 0 bases and 7 bases, with 15 bases remaining between them. The CDR3 loop spans 14 amino acids. Germline V gene lookup returns CDR1 DFQATT and CDR2 SNEGSKA (reference sequence). TCRdb independently ran MiXCR on the 5' RACE reads; one entry per CDR3 protein. The sample has roughly 540,000 distinct CDR3 sequences; approximately 22% are singletons. These records were also assigned to another study, of T cells expressing NK-cell markers.

This TCR was recovered from a young woman in good health. The chain joins TRBV20-1 to TRBJ1-2; no clear D. The sequenced sample consisted of CD4+ T cells sorted from blood. The CDR3 region is CSARDRPPVGGYTF. The CDR3, as DNA: TGCAGTGCTAGAGATCGTCCGCCCGTTGGTGGCTACACCTTC.